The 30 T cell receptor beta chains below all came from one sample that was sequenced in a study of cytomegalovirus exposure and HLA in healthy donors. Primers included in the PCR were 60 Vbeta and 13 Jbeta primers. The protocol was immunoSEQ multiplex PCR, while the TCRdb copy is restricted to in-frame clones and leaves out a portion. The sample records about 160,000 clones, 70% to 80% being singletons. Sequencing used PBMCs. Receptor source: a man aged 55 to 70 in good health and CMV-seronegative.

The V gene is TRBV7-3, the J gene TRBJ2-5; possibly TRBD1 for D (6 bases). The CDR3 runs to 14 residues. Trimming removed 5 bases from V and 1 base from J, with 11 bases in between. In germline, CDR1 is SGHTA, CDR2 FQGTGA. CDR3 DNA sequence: TGTGCCAGCAGCCGAACAGGGATCCAAGAGACCCAGTACTTC. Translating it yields CASSRTGIQETQYF.

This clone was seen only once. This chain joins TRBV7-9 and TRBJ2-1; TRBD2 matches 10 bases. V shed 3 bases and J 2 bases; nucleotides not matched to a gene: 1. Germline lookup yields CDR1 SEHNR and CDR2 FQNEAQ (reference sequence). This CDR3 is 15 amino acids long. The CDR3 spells CASSFLAGAYNEQFF. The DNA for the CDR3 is TGTGCCAGCAGCTTTCTAGCGGGAGCCTACAATGAGCAGTTCTTC.

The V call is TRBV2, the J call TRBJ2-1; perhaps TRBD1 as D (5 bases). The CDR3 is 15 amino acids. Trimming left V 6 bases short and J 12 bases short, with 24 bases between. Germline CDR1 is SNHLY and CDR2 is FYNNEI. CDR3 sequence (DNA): TGTGCCAGCAGGAACAGGTTTGGGGTCAATACTGGGCAGTTCTTC. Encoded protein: CASRNRFGVNTGQFF. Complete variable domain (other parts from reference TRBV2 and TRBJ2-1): EPEVTQTPSHQVTQMGQEVILRCVPISNHLYFYWYRQILGQKVEFLVSFYNNEISEKSEIFDDQFSVERPDGSNFTLKIRSTKLEDSAMYFCASRNRFGVNTGQFFGPGTRLTVL.

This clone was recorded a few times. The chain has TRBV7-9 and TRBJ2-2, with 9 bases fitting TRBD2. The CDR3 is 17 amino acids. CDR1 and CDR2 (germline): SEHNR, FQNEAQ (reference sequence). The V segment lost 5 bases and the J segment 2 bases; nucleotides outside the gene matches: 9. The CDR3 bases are TGTGCCAGCAGCCCCGGTCTAGCGGGGAGAAACACCGGGGAGCTGTTTTTT. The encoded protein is CASSPGLAGRNTGELFF.

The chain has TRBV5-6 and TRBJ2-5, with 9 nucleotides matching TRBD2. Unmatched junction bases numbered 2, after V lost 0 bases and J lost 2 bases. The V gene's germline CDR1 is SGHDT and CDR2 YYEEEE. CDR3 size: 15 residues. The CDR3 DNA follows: TGTGCCAGCAGCTTGGTGACTAGCGGACAAGAGACCCAGTACTTC. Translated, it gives CASSLVTSGQETQYF.

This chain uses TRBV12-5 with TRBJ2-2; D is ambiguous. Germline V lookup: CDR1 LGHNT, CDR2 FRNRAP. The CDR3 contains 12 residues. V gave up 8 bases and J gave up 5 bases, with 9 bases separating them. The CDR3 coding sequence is TGTGCTAGTTCCGGAGTTACCGGGGAGCTGTTTTTT. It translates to CASSGVTGELFF.

The DNA for the CDR3 is TGTGCCAGCTCACCAGCAAGGGGTTATGGCTACACCTTC. Amino acid sequence: CASSPARGYGYTF. The chain combines TRBV18 with TRBJ1-2; possibly TRBD1 for D (5 bases). The CDR3 totals 13 residues. Trimming shortened V by 2 bases and J by 5 bases, and 9 bases separated the two germline ends. Germline lookup yields CDR1 KGHSH and CDR2 LQKENI.

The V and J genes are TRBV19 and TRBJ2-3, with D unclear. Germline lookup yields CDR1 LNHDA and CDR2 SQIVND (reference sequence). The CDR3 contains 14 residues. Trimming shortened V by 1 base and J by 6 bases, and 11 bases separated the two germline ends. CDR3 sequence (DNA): TGTGCCAGTAGTATAGCCGGGTATGAGGATACGCAGTATTTT. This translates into CASSIAGYEDTQYF.

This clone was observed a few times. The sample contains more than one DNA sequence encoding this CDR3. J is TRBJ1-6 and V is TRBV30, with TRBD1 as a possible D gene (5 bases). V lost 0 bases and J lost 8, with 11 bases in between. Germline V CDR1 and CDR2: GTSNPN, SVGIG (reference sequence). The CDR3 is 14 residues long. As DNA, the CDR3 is TGTGCCTGGAGTGTCGGACAAGAAGATTCACCCCTCCACTTT. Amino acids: CAWSVGQEDSPLHF.

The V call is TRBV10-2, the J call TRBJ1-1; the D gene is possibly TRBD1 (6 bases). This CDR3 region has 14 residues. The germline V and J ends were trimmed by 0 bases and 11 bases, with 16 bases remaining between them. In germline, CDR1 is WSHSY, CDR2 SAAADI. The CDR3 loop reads CASSESAGDTKAFF. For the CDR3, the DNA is TGCGCCAGCAGTGAGTCGGCAGGGGACACCAAGGCTTTCTTT.

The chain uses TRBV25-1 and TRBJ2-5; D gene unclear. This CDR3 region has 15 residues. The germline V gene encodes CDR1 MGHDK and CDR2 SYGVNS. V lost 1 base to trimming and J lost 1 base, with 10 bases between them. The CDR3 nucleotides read TGTGCCAGCAGTGAATTTGGCGGCTTCCAAGAGACCCAGTACTTC. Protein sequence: CASSEFGGFQETQYF.

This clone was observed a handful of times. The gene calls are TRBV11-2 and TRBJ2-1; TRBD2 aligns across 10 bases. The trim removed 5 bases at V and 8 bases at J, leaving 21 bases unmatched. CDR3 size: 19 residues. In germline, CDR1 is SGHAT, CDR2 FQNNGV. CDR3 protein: CASSPAGLAEKSGVDEQFF. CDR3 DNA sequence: TGTGCCAGCAGCCCCGCCGGACTAGCGGAGAAGTCTGGGGTCGATGAGCAGTTCTTC. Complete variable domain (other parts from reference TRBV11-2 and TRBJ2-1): EAGVAQSPRYKIIEKRQSVAFWCNPISGHATLYWYQQILGQGPKLLIQFQNNGVVDDSQLPKDRFSAERLKGVDSTLKIQPAKLEDSAVYLCASSPAGLAEKSGVDEQFFGPGTRLTVL.

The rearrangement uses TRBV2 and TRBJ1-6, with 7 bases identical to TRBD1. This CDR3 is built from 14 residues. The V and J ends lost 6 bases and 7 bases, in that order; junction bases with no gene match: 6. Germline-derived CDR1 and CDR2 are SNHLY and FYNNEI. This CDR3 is CASRLEGGNSPLHF. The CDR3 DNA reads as TGTGCCAGCAGGCTAGAAGGGGGCAATTCACCCCTCCACTTT.

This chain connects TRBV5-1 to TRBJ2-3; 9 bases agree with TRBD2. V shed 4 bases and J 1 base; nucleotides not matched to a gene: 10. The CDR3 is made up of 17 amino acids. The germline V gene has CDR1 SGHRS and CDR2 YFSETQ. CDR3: CASSRESLAGGTDTQYF. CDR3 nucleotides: TGCGCCAGCAGCCGAGAATCTTTAGCGGGAGGCACAGATACGCAGTATTTT.

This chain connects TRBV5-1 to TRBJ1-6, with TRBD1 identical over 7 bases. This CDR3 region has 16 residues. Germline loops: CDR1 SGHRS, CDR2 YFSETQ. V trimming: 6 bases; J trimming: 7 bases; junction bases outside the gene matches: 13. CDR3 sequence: CASKDTAGGRNSPLHF. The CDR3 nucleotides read TGCGCCAGCAAGGATACGGCAGGGGGGAGAAATTCACCCCTCCACTTT.

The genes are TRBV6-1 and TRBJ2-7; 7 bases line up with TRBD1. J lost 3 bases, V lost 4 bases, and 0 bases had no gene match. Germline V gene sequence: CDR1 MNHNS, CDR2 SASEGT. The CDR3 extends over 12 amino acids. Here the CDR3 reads CASSGQGYEQYF. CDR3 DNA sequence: TGTGCCAGCAGTGGACAGGGCTACGAGCAGTACTTC.

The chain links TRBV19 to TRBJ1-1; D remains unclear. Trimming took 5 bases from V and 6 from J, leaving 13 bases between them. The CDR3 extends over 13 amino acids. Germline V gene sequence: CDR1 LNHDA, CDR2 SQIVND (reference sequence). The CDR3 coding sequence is TGTGCCAGTAGTGCAATGAGGTTCGCTGAAGCTTTCTTT. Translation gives CASSAMRFAEAFF.

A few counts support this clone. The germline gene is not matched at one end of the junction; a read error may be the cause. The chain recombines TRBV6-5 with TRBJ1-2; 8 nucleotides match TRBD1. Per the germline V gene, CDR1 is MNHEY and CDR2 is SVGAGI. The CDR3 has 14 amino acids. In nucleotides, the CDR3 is TGTGCCAGCAGTTACAGGACAGGGAACTCTGGCTACACCTTC. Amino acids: CASSYRTGNSGYTF.

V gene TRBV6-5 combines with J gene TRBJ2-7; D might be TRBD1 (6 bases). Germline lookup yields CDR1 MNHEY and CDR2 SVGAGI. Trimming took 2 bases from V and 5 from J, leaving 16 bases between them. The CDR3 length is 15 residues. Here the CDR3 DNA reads TGTGCCAGCAGTTACCTGCACAGGGTGGAGAACGAGCAGTACTTC. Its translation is CASSYLHRVENEQYF.

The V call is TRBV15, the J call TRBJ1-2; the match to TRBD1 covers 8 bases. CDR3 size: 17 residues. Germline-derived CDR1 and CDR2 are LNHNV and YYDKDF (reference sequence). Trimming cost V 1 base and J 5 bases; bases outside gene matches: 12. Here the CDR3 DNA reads TGTGCCACCAGCAGAGGAGCGGGGCCAGGGGGCGCGTATGGCTACACCTTC. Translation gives CATSRGAGPGGAYGYTF.

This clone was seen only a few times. CDR3 sequence: CASSFQTGTGGRNEQFF. CDR3 DNA: TGTGCCAGCAGCTTCCAAACCGGGACAGGGGGCCGGAATGAGCAGTTCTTC. This chain uses TRBV11-2 with TRBJ2-1; TRBD1 aligns across 12 bases. This CDR3 is built from 17 residues. V was clipped by 3 bases and J by 7 bases; unmatched bases: 10. Germline values: CDR1 SGHAT, CDR2 FQNNGV.

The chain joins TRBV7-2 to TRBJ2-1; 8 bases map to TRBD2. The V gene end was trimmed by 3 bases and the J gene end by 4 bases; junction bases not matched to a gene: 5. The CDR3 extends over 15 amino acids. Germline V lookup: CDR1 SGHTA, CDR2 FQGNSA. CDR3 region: CASSLRGEAYNEQFF. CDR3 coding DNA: TGTGCCAGCAGCTTGCGGGGGGAGGCGTACAATGAGCAGTTCTTC.

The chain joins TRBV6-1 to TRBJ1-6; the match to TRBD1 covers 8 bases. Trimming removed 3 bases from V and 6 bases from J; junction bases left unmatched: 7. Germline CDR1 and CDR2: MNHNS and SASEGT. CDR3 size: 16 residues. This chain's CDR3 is CASSDNGQGGNSPLHF. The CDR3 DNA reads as TGTGCCAGCAGTGACAACGGACAGGGCGGTAATTCACCCCTCCACTTT.

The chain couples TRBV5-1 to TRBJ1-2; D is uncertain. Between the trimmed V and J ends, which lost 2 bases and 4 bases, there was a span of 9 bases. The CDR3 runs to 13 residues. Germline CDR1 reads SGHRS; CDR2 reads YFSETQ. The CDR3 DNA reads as TGCGCCAGCAGCTTTGAGGGAGGCTATGGCTACACCTTC. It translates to CASSFEGGYGYTF.

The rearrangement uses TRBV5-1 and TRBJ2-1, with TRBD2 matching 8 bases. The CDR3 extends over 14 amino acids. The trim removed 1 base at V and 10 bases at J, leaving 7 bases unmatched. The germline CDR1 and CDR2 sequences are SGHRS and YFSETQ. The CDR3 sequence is CASSLTGLAEEQFF. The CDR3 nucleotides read TGCGCCAGCAGCTTGACCGGACTAGCAGAAGAGCAGTTCTTC. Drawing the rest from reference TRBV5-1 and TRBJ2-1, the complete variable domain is KAGVTQTPRYLIKTRGQQVTLSCSPISGHRSVSWYQQTPGQGLQFLFEYFSETQRNKGNFPGRFSGRQFSNSRSEMNVSTLELGDSALYLCASSLTGLAEEQFFGPGTRLTVL.

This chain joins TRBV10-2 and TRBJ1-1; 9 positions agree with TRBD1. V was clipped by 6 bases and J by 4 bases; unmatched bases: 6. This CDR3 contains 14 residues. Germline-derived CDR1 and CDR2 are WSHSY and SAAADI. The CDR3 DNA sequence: TGCGCCAGCAGGACGACAGGGGGTAGCACTGAAGCTTTCTTT. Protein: CASRTTGGSTEAFF.

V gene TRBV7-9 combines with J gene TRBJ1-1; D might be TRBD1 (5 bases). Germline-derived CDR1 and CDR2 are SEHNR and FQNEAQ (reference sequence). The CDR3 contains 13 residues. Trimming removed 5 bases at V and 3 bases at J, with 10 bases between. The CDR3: CASSVQGDTEAFF. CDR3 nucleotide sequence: TGTGCCAGCAGCGTACAAGGGGACACTGAAGCTTTCTTT.

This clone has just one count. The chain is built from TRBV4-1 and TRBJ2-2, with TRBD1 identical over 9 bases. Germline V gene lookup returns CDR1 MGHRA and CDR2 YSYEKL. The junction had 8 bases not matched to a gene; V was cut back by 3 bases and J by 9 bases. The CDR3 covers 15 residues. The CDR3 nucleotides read TGCGCCAGCAGCCACCGGACAGGGGAGGCTTGGGAGCTGTTTTTT. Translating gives CASSHRTGEAWELFF.

CDR3 DNA: TGTGCCAGTAGGGGGATAGAGGAGCGGGCTAGCACAGATACGCAGTATTTT. Protein product: CASRGIEERASTDTQYF. The chain uses TRBV19 and TRBJ2-3; D perhaps matches TRBD2 (6 bases). Germline CDR1 reads LNHDA; CDR2 reads SQIVND (reference sequence). Trimming took 6 bases from V and 0 from J, leaving 19 bases between them. This CDR3 has 17 residues.

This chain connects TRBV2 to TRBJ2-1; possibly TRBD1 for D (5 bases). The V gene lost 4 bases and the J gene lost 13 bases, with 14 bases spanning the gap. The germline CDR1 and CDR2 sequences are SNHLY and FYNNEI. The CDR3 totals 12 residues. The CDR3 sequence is CASSALTASQFF. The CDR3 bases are TGTGCCAGCAGTGCCCTGACAGCGTCCCAGTTCTTC.